Below are 4 T cell receptor beta chains sequenced from a single sample in a study of blood T cell repertoires in COVID-19. Generated by immunoSEQ multiplex PCR, the TCRdb table keeps only in-frame clones and is missing some. Among some 87,000 clones listed, about nine tenths were seen once. The source material was peripheral blood. The receptors were gathered from a woman aged 70-85 years with acute or convalescent COVID-19.

The chain has TRBV18 and TRBJ2-4; 9 nucleotides match TRBD2. Germline V gives CDR1 KGHSH, CDR2 LQKENI. CDR3 size: 14 residues. V shed 0 bases, J shed 10 bases, and the junction held 4 bases outside the gene matches. CDR3 coding DNA: TGTGCCAGCTCACCACCCGGGACTAGCCCGATTCAGTACTTC. Protein: CASSPPGTSPIQYF.

The chain has TRBV6-1 and TRBJ1-5, with no clear D. Trimming took 3 bases from V and 9 from J, leaving 3 bases between them. There are 10 residues in the CDR3. CDR1 is MNHNS and CDR2 is SASEGT in the germline V gene. Here the CDR3 DNA reads TGTGCCAGCAGTGATAGGCCCCAGCATTTT. Protein product: CASSDRPQHF.

In its sample, this clone was seen once. V gene TRBV3-1 (or the pseudogene TRBV3-2) combines with J gene TRBJ1-1; TRBD1 is a possible D gene (6 bases). Germline loops: CDR1 LGHDT, CDR2 YNNKEL (reference sequence). With 4 bases removed from V and 6 bases from J, the gap between germline ends came to 12 bases. The CDR3 runs 13 residues. The DNA for the CDR3 is TGTGCCAGCAGCCCGCGACAGGCCTCTGAAGCTTTCTTT. This translates into CASSPRQASEAFF.

This chain links TRBV28 with TRBJ2-2, with TRBD1 as a possible D gene (5 bases). V shed 2 bases and J shed 5 bases, with 6 bases lying between them. The CDR3 has 13 amino acids. CDR1 is MDHEN, CDR2 SYDVKM, per germline. CDR3 coding DNA: TGTGCCAGCAGTTTACAGGGTACCGGGGAGCTGTTTTTT. Its translation: CASSLQGTGELFF.